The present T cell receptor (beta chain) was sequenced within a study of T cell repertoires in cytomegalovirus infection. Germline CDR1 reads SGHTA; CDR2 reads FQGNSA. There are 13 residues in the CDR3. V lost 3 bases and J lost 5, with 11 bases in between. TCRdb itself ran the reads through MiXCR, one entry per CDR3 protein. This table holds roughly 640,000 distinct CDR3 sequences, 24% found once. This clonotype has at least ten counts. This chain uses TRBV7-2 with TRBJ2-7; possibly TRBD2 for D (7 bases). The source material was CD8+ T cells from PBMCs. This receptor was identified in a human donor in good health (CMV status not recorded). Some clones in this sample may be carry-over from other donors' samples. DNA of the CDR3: TGTGCCAGCAGCTTGGAGGGGGGGGACGAGCAGTACTTC. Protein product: CASSLEGGDEQYF.